Listed below are T cell receptor beta chains from one sample, sequenced in a study of CD8 T cells in ankylosing spondylitis. One entry per CDR3 protein results from TCRdb running MiXCR on the 5' RACE reads. The sample holds hundreds of thousands of distinct CDR3 sequences, roughly 25% seen once. The sample taken for sequencing was blood, either unsorted or a sorted T cell fraction (not recorded which). The receptor set was obtained from a male donor with ankylosing spondylitis or in good health (not recorded which). The CDR3 runs from the conserved cysteine through the conserved F or W. D genes are given only for firm matches. Size tells how often a clone was seen (once, few, many) or the class of an expanded clone, and some rows leave it out.

.	TRBV12-3/TRBV12-4	.	TRBJ2-5	TGTGCCAGCAGTTTAGGGCTCGGGGCGCAAGAGACCCAGTACTTC	CASSLGLGAQETQYF
.	TRBV7-2	TRBD2	TRBJ2-3	TGTGCCAGCAGCCATCCTAGCGGGGACACAGATACGCAGTATTTT	CASSHPSGDTDTQYF
many	TRBV12-3/TRBV12-4	TRBD1	TRBJ1-1	TGTGCCAGCACTTCGGCAAGGACAGGGTCTAACACTGAAGCTTTCTTT	CASTSARTGSNTEAFF
many	TRBV20-1	.	TRBJ1-6	TGCAGTGCTAGAAGGGCCCAAAGTGGTTCACCCCTCCACTTT	CSARRAQSGSPLHF
.	TRBV25-1	TRBD1	TRBJ2-1	TGTGCCAGCAGGGACAGGAGCTCCTACAATGAGCAGTTCTTC	CASRDRSSYNEQFF
many	TRBV29-1	.	TRBJ1-6	TGCAGCTCAGATGGACCGTTGAAGCGGTCACCCCTCCACTTT	CSSDGPLKRSPLHF
.	TRBV9	.	TRBJ2-7	TGTGCCAGCAGCGGAGATAAAGACGGGACACTGTCGGGCGAGCAGTACTTC	CASSGDKDGTLSGEQYF
many	TRBV7-9	.	TRBJ2-2	TGTGCCAGCAGCTTTATCGGGGGCACCGGGGAGCTGTTTTTT	CASSFIGGTGELFF
.	TRBV6-1	.	TRBJ2-6	TGTGCCAGCAGCCCACAGGGTACGTCCGGGGCCAACGTCCTGACTTTC	CASSPQGTSGANVLTF
.	TRBV5-6	TRBD1	TRBJ2-7	TGTGCCAGCAGCGTTGACAGGGTTGGAGGCGAGCAGTACTTC	CASSVDRVGGEQYF
many	TRBV3-1	TRBD2	TRBJ2-1	TGTGCCAGCAGCCCGTTAGGCGGGAGGTTAGACAATGAGCAGTTCTTC	CASSPLGGRLDNEQFF
.	TRBV7-2	.	TRBJ2-7	TGTGCCAGCACCATGGGGAGCTCCTACGAGCAGTACTTC	CASTMGSSYEQYF
.	TRBV29-1	.	TRBJ2-3	TGCAGCTGCTGGGGCCGGTTGTCCCAGGGCACAGATACGCAGTATTTT	CSCWGRLSQGTDTQYF